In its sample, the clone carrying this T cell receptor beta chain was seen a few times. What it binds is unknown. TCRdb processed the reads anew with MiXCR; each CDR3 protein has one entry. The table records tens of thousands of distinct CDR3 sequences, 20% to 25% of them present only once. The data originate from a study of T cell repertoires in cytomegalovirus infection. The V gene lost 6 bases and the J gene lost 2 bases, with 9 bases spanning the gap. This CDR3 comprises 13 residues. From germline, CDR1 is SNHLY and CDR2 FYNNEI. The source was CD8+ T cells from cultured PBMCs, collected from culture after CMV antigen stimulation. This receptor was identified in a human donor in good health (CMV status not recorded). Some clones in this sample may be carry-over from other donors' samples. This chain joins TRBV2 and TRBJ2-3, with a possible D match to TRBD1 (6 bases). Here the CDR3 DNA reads TGTGCCAGCAGGGGGGACAACACAGATACGCAGTATTTT. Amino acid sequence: CASRGDNTDTQYF.